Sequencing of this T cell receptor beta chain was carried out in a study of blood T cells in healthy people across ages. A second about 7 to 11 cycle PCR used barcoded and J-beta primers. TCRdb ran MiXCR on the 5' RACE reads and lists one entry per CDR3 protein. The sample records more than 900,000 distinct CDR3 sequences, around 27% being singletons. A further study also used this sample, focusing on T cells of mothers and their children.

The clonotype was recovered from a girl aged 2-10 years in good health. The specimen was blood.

CDR3 sequence reads: CASSQLLRDRSAGGYTF. The CDR3 DNA is TGTGCCAGTTCCCAGTTGCTCCGGGACAGGTCTGCTGGTGGCTACACCTTC. V usage is TRBV7-9 and J usage is TRBJ1-2, with TRBD1 matching over 8 bases. This CDR3 comprises 17 residues. Germline assignment: CDR1 SEHNR and CDR2 FQNEAQ (reference sequence). V lost 9 bases to trimming and J lost 7 bases; unmatched junction nucleotides: 22.